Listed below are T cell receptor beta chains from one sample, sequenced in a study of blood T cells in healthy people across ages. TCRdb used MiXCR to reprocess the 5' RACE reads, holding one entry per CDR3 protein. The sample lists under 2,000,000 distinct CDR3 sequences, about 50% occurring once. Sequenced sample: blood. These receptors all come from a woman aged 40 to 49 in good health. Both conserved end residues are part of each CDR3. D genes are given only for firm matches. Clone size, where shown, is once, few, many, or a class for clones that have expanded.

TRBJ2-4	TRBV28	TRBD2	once	TGTGCCAGCAGTGGGGGAGGGGAAAGGGCCAAAAACATTCAGTACTTC	CASSGGGERAKNIQYF
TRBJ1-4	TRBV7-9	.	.	TGTGCCAGCAGCTTAGGCAGGTCGGGTAATGAAAAACTGTTTTTT	CASSLGRSGNEKLFF
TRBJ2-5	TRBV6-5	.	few	TGTGCCAGCAGAAGCGCCCCTGCGAAAGAGACCCAGTACTTC	CASRSAPAKETQYF
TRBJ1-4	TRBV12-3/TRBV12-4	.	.	TGTGCCGGCAGTCCTCAGGGTGTTGCTAATGAAAAACTGTTTTTT	CAGSPQGVANEKLFF
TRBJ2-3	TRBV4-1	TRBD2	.	TGCGCCAGCAGCCAAGCAACACTAGCGAGCAGCACAGATACGCAGTATTTT	CASSQATLASSTDTQYF
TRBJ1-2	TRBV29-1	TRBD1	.	TGCAGCGTTGAAAGGGGGCGGGGTGGCTACACCTTC	CSVERGRGGYTF
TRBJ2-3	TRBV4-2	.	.	TGTGCCAGCAGCCAAGTGGTGGGAGTGGCAGATACGCAGTATTTT	CASSQVVGVADTQYF
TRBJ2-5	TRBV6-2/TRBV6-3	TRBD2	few	TGTGCCAGCATCGAAGAGGTCAGCGGGGGCCAAGAGACCCAGTACTTC	CASIEEVSGGQETQYF
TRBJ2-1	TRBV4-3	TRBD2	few	TGCGCCAGCAGCCTCCAAGCCCTAGCGGGGGGGTCGTACAATGAGCAGTTCTTC	CASSLQALAGGSYNEQFF
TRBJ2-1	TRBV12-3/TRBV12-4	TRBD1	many	TGTGCCAGCAGTTTTGGGTCAGGGGGCTACAATGAGCAGTTCTTC	CASSFGSGGYNEQFF
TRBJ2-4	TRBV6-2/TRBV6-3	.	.	TGTGCCAGCAGTTTGACGGGACACGTAAACATTCAGTACTTC	CASSLTGHVNIQYF
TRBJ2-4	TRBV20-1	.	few	TGCAGTGCTAGAGGGGTGCTTCTAGCCAAAAACATTCAGTACTTC	CSARGVLLAKNIQYF
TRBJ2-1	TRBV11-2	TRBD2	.	TGTGCCAGCAGCCGGGACCCCGGGGGGTCCTACAATGAGCAGTTCTTC	CASSRDPGGSYNEQFF